The sequence of this T cell receptor beta chain was determined in a study of persistence of HIV-infected CD4 T cells. Cells were stimulated with overlapping HIV-1 Gag 15-mer peptides. CD40L/CD69 double-negative CD45RO-high memory CD4+ T cells were collected. Suppressive ART was started during chronic HIV-1 infection in these adults. Germline CDR1 is SGHNT and CDR2 is YYREEE (reference sequence). V was pared by 4 bases and J by 0 bases, with 11 bases between. CDR3 length equals 14 residues. About this clone: What it binds is unknown.

This was the immunoSEQ version 4 assay in survey mode. The repertoire was sequenced with immunoSEQ multiplex PCR; TCRdb's copy has only in-frame clones and lacks some. The data show 35,000 to 45,000 clones, approximately 87% seen once. Study-wide findings and caveats: Bulk TCR data could not be restricted to HIV-1-infected CMV-responding cells. Compared with CD3/CD28-stimulated cells, CMV- and Gag-responding cells showed lower TCRbeta richness.

The chain employs TRBV5-4 and TRBJ2-7; no firm D call. Sequences were derived from cultured CD4+ T cells from PBMCs, sampled from a patient who received antiretroviral therapy. The sequence derives from an adult with HIV. The donor label of this sample is uncertain. CDR3 amino acids: CASSAQDNSYEQYF. CDR3 in DNA: TGTGCCAGCAGCGCTCAGGATAACTCCTACGAGCAGTACTTC. Full variable domain (outside the CDR3, taken from reference TRBV5-4 and TRBJ2-7): ETGVTQSPTHLIKTRGQQVTLRCSSQSGHNTVSWYQQALGQGPQFIFQYYREEENGRGNFPPRFSGLQFPNYSSELNVNALELDDSALYLCASSAQDNSYEQYFGPGTRLTVT.